What follows are 18 T cell receptor beta chains derived from one specimen sequenced in a study of T cells in Graves' hyperthyroidism and ophthalmopathy. Regions amplified from RNA transcripts were the TCR beta CDR3 regions. HTBI primers were the set used in a first-round RT-PCR of the TCR CDR3. One entry per CDR3 protein, called by TCRdb with MiXCR from the multiplex PCR reads. The profile shows 250,000 or so distinct CDR3 sequences, 12% to 15% of them singletons. The specimen was blood. These receptor sequences come from a woman in her forties or fifties with Graves' hyperthyroidism that later progressed to Graves' ophthalmopathy.

This clonotype was seen repeatedly, ten times or more. The chain links TRBV2 to TRBJ1-3; D may be TRBD1 (6 bases). Germline V gives CDR1 SNHLY, CDR2 FYNNEI. V gave up 7 bases and J gave up 0 bases, with 16 bases separating them. CDR3 length: 16 amino acids. CDR3 loop: CASIYGTRFSGNTIYF. The CDR3, as DNA: TGTGCCAGCATTTACGGGACACGGTTCTCTGGAAACACCATATATTTT.

This clonotype has at least ten counts. This chain connects TRBV11-2 to TRBJ2-7; TRBD1 agrees at 8 bases. V shed 5 bases, J shed 4 bases, and the junction held 10 bases outside the gene matches. This CDR3 contains 15 residues. The germline V gene has CDR1 SGHAT and CDR2 FQNNGV. As DNA, the CDR3 is TGTGCCAGCAGCAGACAGGACAGGGCAAAATACGAGCAGTACTTC. Translated, it gives CASSRQDRAKYEQYF. The variable domain in full, with the rest retrieved from reference TRBV11-2 and TRBJ2-7, is EAGVAQSPRYKIIEKRQSVAFWCNPISGHATLYWYQQILGQGPKLLIQFQNNGVVDDSQLPKDRFSAERLKGVDSTLKIQPAKLEDSAVYLCASSRQDRAKYEQYFGPGTRLTVT.

This clonotype was detected ten times or more. This chain uses TRBV27 with TRBJ2-7, with D possibly TRBD1 on 6 matching bases. Germline values: CDR1 MNHEY, CDR2 SMNVEV (reference sequence). V lost 6 bases, J lost 2 bases, and 14 bases lay in between. This CDR3 has 14 residues. The CDR3 DNA follows: TGTGCCAGCAGGGACAGCTCCAGTACCTACGAGCAGTACTTC. Translated, it gives CASRDSSSTYEQYF.

The chain has TRBV19 and TRBJ1-1; D ambiguous. Germline CDR1 reads LNHDA; CDR2 reads SQIVND (reference sequence). V lost 7 bases and J 4 bases, leaving 16 bases between the germline ends. The CDR3 has 14 residues. DNA for the CDR3: TGTGCCAGTAATATTGACCCCGGCCCCACTGAAGCTTTCTTT. Amino acid sequence: CASNIDPGPTEAFF.

The V gene is TRBV28, the J gene TRBJ2-5; the D call may be TRBD1 or TRBD2 (5 bases each). The CDR3 length is 13 residues. Germline CDR1 and CDR2: MDHEN and SYDVKM. Deletions cut 2 bases from V and 4 bases from J, with 8 bases between. The CDR3 spells CASSLNGAETQYF. CDR3 nucleotides: TGTGCCAGCAGTTTAAACGGGGCAGAGACCCAGTACTTC. The full variable domain, rest sourced from reference TRBV28 and TRBJ2-5, is DVKVTQSSRYLVKRTGEKVFLECVQDMDHENMFWYRQDPGLGLRLIYFSYDVKMKEKGDIPEGYSVSREKKERFSLILESASTNQTSMYLCASSLNGAETQYFGPGTRLLVL.

This clonotype was observed at least ten times. This chain links TRBV18 with TRBJ1-1; perhaps TRBD1 as D (6 bases). The CDR3 totals 16 residues. Trimming shortened V by 0 bases and J by 2 bases, and 13 bases separated the two germline ends. Germline CDR1 reads KGHSH; CDR2 reads LQKENI. This CDR3 is CASSPPPGVGNTEAFF. The CDR3 DNA reads TGTGCCAGCTCACCACCTCCAGGGGTGGGCAACACTGAAGCTTTCTTT.

The CDR3 nucleotides are TGTGCCAGCAGCTTAGGCGTGGGGGGGTACGAGCAGTACTTC. Protein product: CASSLGVGGYEQYF. The chain joins TRBV7-3 to TRBJ2-7; 7 bases are shared with TRBD2. The CDR3 contains 14 residues. V was clipped by 2 bases and J by 4 bases; unmatched bases: 5. Germline-derived CDR1 and CDR2 are SGHTA and FQGTGA. Looking up the rest from reference TRBV7-3 and TRBJ2-7 gives the full variable domain: GAGVSQTPSNKVTEKGKYVELRCDPISGHTALYWYRQSLGQGPEFLIYFQGTGAADDSGLPNDRFFAVRPEGSVSTLKIQRTERGDSAVYLCASSLGVGGYEQYFGPGTRLTVT.

This chain uses TRBV10-1 with TRBJ2-3; TRBD2 matches at 13 bases. The CDR3 is 18 residues long. The V and J ends lost 4 bases and 5 bases, in that order; junction bases with no gene match: 12. Germline V gene lookup returns CDR1 WNHNN and CDR2 SYGVQD (reference sequence). In DNA, the CDR3 is TGCGCCAGCAGTGCCTTCCCCGGGACTAGCGGGATCAGAGATACGCAGTATTTT. Its protein is CASSAFPGTSGIRDTQYF.

The DNA for the CDR3 is TGTGCCAGCAGCTTGCCGCGGGGGGCGTCTTTCTTT. Translating gives CASSLPRGASFF. The chain carries TRBV5-4 and TRBJ1-1, with D tentatively TRBD1 (6 bases). The length of the CDR3 is 12 residues. From germline, CDR1 is SGHNT and CDR2 YYREEE (reference sequence). V was clipped by 1 base and J by 12 bases, with 13 bases between them.

This clonotype has ten or more counts. Here the CDR3 DNA reads TGTGCCAGCAGCTCCACGTCCTACGAGCAGTACTTC. This gives the protein CASSSTSYEQYF. This rearrangement joins TRBV7-8 to TRBJ2-7, with no clear D. From germline, CDR1 is SGHVS and CDR2 FQNEAQ. This CDR3 spans 12 amino acids. Trimming stripped 4 bases from V and 1 base from J, with 5 bases between.

This clonotype was detected many times. This chain connects TRBV20-1 to TRBJ2-4; D is undetermined. V lost 3 bases to trimming and J lost 0 bases, with 12 bases between them. CDR1 is DFQATT, CDR2 SNEGSKA, per germline (reference sequence). This CDR3 has 15 residues. CDR3 in amino acids: CSASLAHVAKNIQYF. The DNA of the CDR3 is TGCAGTGCTAGTCTCGCCCACGTAGCCAAAAACATTCAGTACTTC.

This clonotype has a single count. The J gene is TRBJ2-5, the V gene TRBV7-2; 7 bases match TRBD2. V gave up 4 bases and J gave up 1 base; unmatched junction bases: 3. The CDR3 length is 14 residues. In germline, CDR1 is SGHTA, CDR2 FQGNSA. The DNA of the CDR3 is TGTGCCAGCAGCTCTCCTAGCGGCCAAGAGACCCAGTACTTC. Translating gives CASSSPSGQETQYF. The full variable domain, in which reference TRBV7-2 and TRBJ2-5 provide the parts outside the CDR3, is GAGVSQSPSNKVTEKGKDVELRCDPISGHTALYWYRQSLGQGLEFLIYFQGNSAPDKSGLPSDRFSAERTGGSVSTLTIQRTQQEDSAVYLCASSSPSGQETQYFGPGTRLLVL.

This chain uses TRBV20-1 with TRBJ2-2, with 11 bases that match TRBD2. Germline V gene data show CDR1 as DFQATT and CDR2 as SNEGSKA (reference sequence). This CDR3 is 19 amino acids long. V lost 0 bases and J lost 4; bases outside the gene matches: 13. This CDR3 is CSARDRMGTSGPATGELFF. The CDR3, as DNA: TGCAGTGCTAGAGATCGGATGGGGACTAGCGGCCCGGCCACCGGGGAGCTGTTTTTT.

This clonotype has at least ten counts. The gene calls are TRBV18 and TRBJ1-2, with TRBD1 as a possible D gene (6 bases). The ends were cut back, 0 bases at V and 4 bases at J, with 9 bases in the middle. The CDR3 length is 14 residues. Germline-derived CDR1 and CDR2 are KGHSH and LQKENI. CDR3 DNA sequence: TGTGCCAGCTCACCACCCGACAGGCTCTATGGCTACACCTTC. Translating it yields CASSPPDRLYGYTF.

The V call is TRBV19, the J call TRBJ2-2, with 8 positions matching TRBD1. With V trimmed by 5 bases and J by 8 bases, 10 bases remained unmatched. The CDR3 runs 15 residues. Looked up from germline, CDR1 is LNHDA and CDR2 is SQIVND (reference sequence). The CDR3 sequence is CASSPSSGGGGELFF. In nucleotides, the CDR3 is TGTGCCAGTAGTCCCTCTTCAGGGGGCGGTGGGGAGCTGTTTTTT.

This clonotype was observed many times. This chain uses TRBV28 with TRBJ2-7; 7 bases map to TRBD1. V lost 5 bases to trimming and J lost 2 bases; unmatched junction nucleotides: 9. Germline CDR1 is MDHEN and CDR2 is SYDVKM. The CDR3 runs to 15 residues. CDR3 coding DNA: TGTGCCAGCAGTATAGGGGGCGCCCCAACCTACGAGCAGTACTTC. This translates into CASSIGGAPTYEQYF.

Ten or more counts support this clonotype. This chain uses TRBV28 with TRBJ2-1; 7 bases are a match to TRBD2. The CDR3 runs 12 residues. CDR1 MDHEN and CDR2 SYDVKM come from the germline V gene. Trimming removed 5 bases from V and 15 bases from J; junction bases left unmatched: 10. CDR3 coding DNA: TGTGCCAGCAGTACCCCTAGCGGCCTGCTGTTCTTC. This translates into CASSTPSGLLFF. The variable domain in full, with the rest retrieved from reference TRBV28 and TRBJ2-1, is DVKVTQSSRYLVKRTGEKVFLECVQDMDHENMFWYRQDPGLGLRLIYFSYDVKMKEKGDIPEGYSVSREKKERFSLILESASTNQTSMYLCASSTPSGLLFFGPGTRLTVL.

This clonotype showed up just a few times. The rearrangement links TRBV4-1 to TRBJ2-5, with 10 bases fitting TRBD2. The CDR3 is 15 amino acids. The J segment lost 5 bases and the V segment lost 3 bases, leaving 6 bases of the junction unmatched. Per germline, CDR1 MGHRA and CDR2 YSYEKL. CDR3 region: CASSHLKAGGETQYF. The CDR3 nucleotides read TGCGCCAGCAGCCACCTGAAAGCGGGAGGGGAGACCCAGTACTTC.